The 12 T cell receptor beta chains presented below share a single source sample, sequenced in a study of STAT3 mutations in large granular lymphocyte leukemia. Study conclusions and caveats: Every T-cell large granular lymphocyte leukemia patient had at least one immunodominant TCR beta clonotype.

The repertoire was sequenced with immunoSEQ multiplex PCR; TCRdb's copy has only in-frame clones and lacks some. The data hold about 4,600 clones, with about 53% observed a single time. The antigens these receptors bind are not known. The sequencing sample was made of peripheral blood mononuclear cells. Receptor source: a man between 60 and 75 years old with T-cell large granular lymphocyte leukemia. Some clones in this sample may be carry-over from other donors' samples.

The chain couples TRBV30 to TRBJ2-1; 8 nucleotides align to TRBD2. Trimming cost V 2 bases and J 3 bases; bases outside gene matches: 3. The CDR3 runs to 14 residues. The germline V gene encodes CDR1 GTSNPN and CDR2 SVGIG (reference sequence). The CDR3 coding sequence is TGTGCCTGGAGTAGTCTAGCGGGCTACAATGAGCAGTTCTTC. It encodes CAWSSLAGYNEQFF.

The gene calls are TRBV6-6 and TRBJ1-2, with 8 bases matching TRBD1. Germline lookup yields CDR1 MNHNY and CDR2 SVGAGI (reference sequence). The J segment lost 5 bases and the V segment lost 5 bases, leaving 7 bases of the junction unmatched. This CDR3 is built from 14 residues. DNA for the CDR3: TGTGCCAGCAGTCCTCCGGGACAGGTTTATGGCTACACCTTC. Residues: CASSPPGQVYGYTF.

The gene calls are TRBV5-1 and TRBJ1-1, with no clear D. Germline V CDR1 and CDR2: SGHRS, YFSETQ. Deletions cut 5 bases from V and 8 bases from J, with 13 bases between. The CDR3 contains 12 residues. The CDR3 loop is CASSQAGAEAFF. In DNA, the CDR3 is TGCGCCAGCAGTCAGGCGGGAGCAGAAGCTTTCTTT.

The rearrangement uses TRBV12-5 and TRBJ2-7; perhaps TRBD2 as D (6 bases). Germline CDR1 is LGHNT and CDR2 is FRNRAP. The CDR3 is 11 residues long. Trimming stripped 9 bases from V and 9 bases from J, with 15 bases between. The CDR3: CASGDSEGQYV. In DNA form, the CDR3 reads TGTGCTAGCGGGGACTCCGAGGGGCAGTACGTC.

The CDR3 protein is CASSPLDEPQTQYF. CDR3 nucleotide sequence: TGTGCCAGCTCACCACTGGACGAGCCGCAGACCCAGTACTTC. The chain employs TRBV18 and TRBJ2-5; D is uncertain. Germline CDR1 is KGHSH and CDR2 is LQKENI. The CDR3 has 14 amino acids. V lost 1 base to trimming and J lost 6 bases, with 12 bases between them.

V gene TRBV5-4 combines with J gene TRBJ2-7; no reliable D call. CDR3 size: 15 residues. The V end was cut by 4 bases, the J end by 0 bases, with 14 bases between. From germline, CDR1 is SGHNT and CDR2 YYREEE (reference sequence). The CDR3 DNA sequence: TGTGCCAGCAGCCCCGGCGCGCGGAGCTCCTACGAGCAGTACGTC. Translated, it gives CASSPGARSSYEQYV.

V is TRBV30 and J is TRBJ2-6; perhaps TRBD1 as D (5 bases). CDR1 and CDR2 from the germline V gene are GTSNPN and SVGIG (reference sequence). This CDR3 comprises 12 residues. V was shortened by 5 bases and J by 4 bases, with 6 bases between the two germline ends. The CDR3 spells CAWAGGANVLTF. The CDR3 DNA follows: TGTGCCTGGGCAGGGGGGGCCAACGTCCTGACTTTC.

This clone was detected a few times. In nucleotides, the CDR3 is TGTGCCAGTAGTATTGACAGACTCCAAGAGACCCAGTACTTC. Translated: CASSIDRLQETQYF. The chain combines TRBV19 with TRBJ2-5, with a weak D call TRBD1 (5 bases). Trimming shortened V by 3 bases and J by 1 base, and 9 bases separated the two germline ends. There are 14 residues in the CDR3. Per the germline V gene, CDR1 is LNHDA and CDR2 is SQIVND (reference sequence). The full variable domain, in which reference TRBV19 and TRBJ2-5 provide the parts outside the CDR3, is DGGITQSPKYLFRKEGQNVTLSCEQNLNHDAMYWYRQDPGQGLRLIYYSQIVNDFQKGDIAEGYSVSREKKESFPLTVTSAQKNPTAFYLCASSIDRLQETQYFGPGTRLLVL.

As DNA, the CDR3 is TGCGCCAGCAGCTTGGATTCCTGGGCGGGGGAAGAGACCCAGTACTTC. Encoded protein: CASSLDSWAGEETQYF. The chain combines TRBV5-1 with TRBJ2-5, with TRBD2 matching over 7 bases. Trimming cost V 0 bases and J 3 bases; bases outside gene matches: 8. The germline V gene has CDR1 SGHRS and CDR2 YFSETQ. The CDR3 consists of 16 residues.

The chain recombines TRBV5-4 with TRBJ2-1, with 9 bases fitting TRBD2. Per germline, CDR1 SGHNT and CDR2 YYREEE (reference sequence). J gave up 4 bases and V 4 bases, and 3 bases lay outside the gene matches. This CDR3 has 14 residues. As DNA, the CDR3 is TGTGCCAGCAGCCCACTAGCGGGTTACAATGAGCAGTTCTTC. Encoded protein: CASSPLAGYNEQFF.

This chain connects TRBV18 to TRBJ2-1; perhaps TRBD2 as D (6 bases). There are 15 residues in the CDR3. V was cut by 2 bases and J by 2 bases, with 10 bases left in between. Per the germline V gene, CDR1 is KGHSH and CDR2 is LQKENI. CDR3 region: CASSPAGRPYNEQFF. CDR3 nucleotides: TGTGCCAGCTCACCAGCCGGGAGACCCTACAATGAGCAGTTCTTC.

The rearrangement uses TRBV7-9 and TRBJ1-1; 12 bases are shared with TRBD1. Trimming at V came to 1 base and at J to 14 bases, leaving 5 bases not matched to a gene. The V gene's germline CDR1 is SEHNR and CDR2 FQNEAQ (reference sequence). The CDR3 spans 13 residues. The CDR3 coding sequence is TGTGCCAGCAGCTTAGAGGGGACAGGGGGCAAGTTCTTT. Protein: CASSLEGTGGKFF. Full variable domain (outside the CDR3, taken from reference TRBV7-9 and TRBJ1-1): DTGVSQNPRHKITKRGQNVTFRCDPISEHNRLYWYRQTLGQGPEFLTYFQNEAQLEKSRLLSDRFSAERPKGSFSTLEIQRTEQGDSAMYLCASSLEGTGGKFFGQGTRLTVV.